Listed here is a single T cell receptor beta chain. This sample stems from a study of blood T cell repertoires in COVID-19. Original processing methods: From reference gene primer amplification, estimates of nucleated cell counts were derived. Produced via immunoSEQ multiplex PCR; TCRdb's table is partial and in-frame only. That table is the source of V, J and clone size, and D and trimming were worked out from the DNA. The sample lists a few hundred thousand clones, around 85% occurring once. The germline V gene encodes CDR1 MNHNS and CDR2 SASEGT. V shed 3 bases and J shed 1 base, with 12 bases lying between them. This CDR3 region has 15 residues.

This chain links TRBV6-1 with TRBJ2-5; TRBD2 is a possible D gene (6 bases). Sequences were obtained from peripheral blood. This TCR derives from a man older than 75 with acute or convalescent COVID-19. The CDR3 is CASSELRGTQETQYF. CDR3 nucleotides: TGTGCCAGCAGTGAGTTACGGGGGACCCAAGAGACCCAGTACTTC.